The rows below give T cell receptor beta chains drawn from one sample of a study of T cells after yellow fever vaccination. TCRdb reprocessed the 5' RACE reads via MiXCR and lists one record per CDR3 protein. This table has 300,000 to 350,000 distinct CDR3 sequences, approximately 3.9% appearing once. This specimen consisted of PBMCs, obtained 5 days after the yellow fever booster vaccination. The receptors stem from a young man who received the YFV17D yellow fever vaccine. Each CDR3 is given with its conserved first and last residue. Each record gives: V gene, J gene, CDR3 protein.

TRBV28	TRBJ1-2	CASEDRNYGYTF
TRBV6-5	TRBJ2-7	CASSYRNGYEQYF
TRBV6-6	TRBJ2-5	CASSYSRVQETQYF
TRBV25-1	TRBJ1-4	CASRRGPNEKLFF
TRBV7-2	TRBJ2-3	CASSLAPGHWMSDTQYF
TRBV7-8	TRBJ2-4	CASSSPRGGYKNIQYF
TRBV11-2	TRBJ2-5	CASSFTGRVQETQYF
TRBV4-1	TRBJ2-5	CASSQVYGAETQYF
TRBV4-2	TRBJ1-2	CASSYRGDGDGYTF
TRBV5-1	TRBJ1-1	CASSLEGSREAFF
TRBV4-2	TRBJ1-6	CASSYRHVGWGKSPLHF
TRBV7-2	TRBJ2-3	CASSFGPNTDTQYF
TRBV11-2	TRBJ2-4	CASSLRVGNIQYF